Sequencing of this TCR beta chain was carried out in a study of shared clonotypes between healthy human individuals. CDR1 is SEHNR, CDR2 FQNEAQ, per germline (reference sequence). Trimming took 4 bases from V and 5 from J; bases not matched to a gene: 8. CDR3 length: 15 amino acids. Assay: immunoSEQ multiplex PCR; the TCRdb copy retains only in-frame clones and omits some. The sample gives roughly 1.4 million clones, approximately 98.5% of which show up once; 0.3% to 0.45% is in the top ten. The sequenced sample consisted of naive CD4+ T cells sorted from blood. Subset in this sample: CD45RA+ positively selected. The rearrangement uses TRBV7-9 and TRBJ1-1; 9 positions agree with TRBD1. This TCR came from a man aged 30 to 39 in good health. In DNA, the CDR3 is TGTGCCAGCAGCTCGGGGACAGGGCCGAAGACTGAAGCTTTCTTT. Protein: CASSSGTGPKTEAFF.